This paragraph covers one TCR beta chain sequence. Clones were sequenced by immunoSEQ multiplex PCR, and TCRdb holds only the in-frame ones, with some missing. The table has roughly 97,000 clones, about 79% seen once; the top ten hold approximately 3.3%. The data originate from a study of blood T cell repertoires in COVID-19. About the research overall: PBMCs, B-cell-depleted T cells, or T cells were the source of the cDNA or gDNA that made up the material.

This CDR3 spans 18 amino acids. The V and J ends lost 2 bases and 2 bases, in that order; junction bases with no gene match: 10. Germline V gives CDR1 SGHNT, CDR2 YYREEE (reference sequence). The sequenced sample was peripheral blood. This chain joins TRBV5-4 and TRBJ2-7; 13 positions match TRBD2. The sequence derives from a woman of 80 years or more with active or convalescent COVID-19. CDR3 amino acids: CASSFPGLAGSTTYEQYF. CDR3 in DNA: TGTGCCAGCAGCTTCCCGGGACTAGCGGGGTCCACTACCTACGAGCAGTACTTC.